This TCR beta chain derives from a study of cytomegalovirus exposure and HLA in healthy donors (dated by TCRdb to 2016 to 2017). A note on the overall study: An earlier analysis of 587 of the donors reported 250 to 300 Gb of sequence data and roughly 120 million unique TCR beta sequences obtained from some 170 million T cells. Approximately 300 gigabases of sequencing data and around 90 million unique TCR sequences made up an early release that covered 640 HLA-typed donors. Among the roughly 400 genotyped donors, around 81% belonged to the genetic ancestry cluster associated with self-reported Caucasian donors. The aim of the study was to test whether cataloging public T cell receptors could identify signatures of past pathogen exposure. Using immunosequencing, the study profiled T cell repertoires from 500 to 800 subjects and related those repertoires to cytomegalovirus serostatus. In addition to the first cohort of 666 subjects, a separate validation cohort of 120 different subjects was used. High-throughput TCR immunosequencing, statistical association of individual TCRs with disease status, and machine learning were combined to predict cytomegalovirus infection status. To study patterns of TCR occurrence, a later analysis re-analyzed previously published TCR beta repertoires from around 670 donors and added high-resolution HLA genotyping. Rather than drawing on any new phenotypic data, the later analysis identified candidate immune exposures from TCR beta sequences and the way those sequences occurred across donors. An earlier analysis of around 580 of the donors used high-throughput TCR beta sequencing to judge whether each TCR beta V gene segment behaved as functional or pseudogenic. Donor age, sex, ethnicity and CMV serostatus were collected together with the repertoire data. A later genetic analysis used genome-wide SNP genotypes for about 55% of the 666 donors, treating that subset as a discovery cohort. Every repertoire in the discovery cohort had been generated on one and the same sequencing platform. HLA typing covered class I and class II loci at four-digit resolution. Typing coverage differed by locus: A, B, C, DRB1 and DQB1 were typed in roughly 620-630 donors, DQA1 in approximately 520, DPA1 in over 600, and DPB1 in just under 480. Roughly 5 DR-DQ haplotypes were treated as single units for association and clustering because of strong linkage in the cohort. Across some 400 genotyped donors of the cohort, an average of about 240,000 unique TCR beta nucleotide sequences per donor were sequenced, and roughly a sixth of those sequences were non-productive.

Looking up the germline V gene yields CDR1 MGHDK and CDR2 SYGVNS. V is cut back by 5 bases and J by 1 base, with 3 bases in the junction unmatched. From the cysteine up to the phenylalanine, the CDR3 has a length of 15 residues. Left in the record is the CDR3 DNA by itself, 45 bases read in frame from the first base. The cohort consisted of hundreds of healthy bone marrow donors. At the time of sampling, every cohort member was nominally healthy, though immune exposures that went unrecorded were likely present. The donor tested CMV seronegative and was one of the 352 seronegative cohort members. A peripheral blood sample was collected from each donor, and TCR beta sequencing was performed on peripheral blood mononuclear cells. Genomic DNA was extracted from the blood cell samples with the Qiagen DNeasy Blood Extraction Kit. The library relied on the immunoSEQ multiplex PCR assay. For the multiplex PCR, a mixture combining 60 forward primers for TCR Vbeta segments and 13 reverse primers for TCR Jbeta segments was used. A multiplex PCR assay on genomic DNA amplified the CDR3 region of rearranged TCR beta genes. The Illumina HiSeq System was used to sequence the amplified TCR beta libraries as 87-base-pair reads. The source study handled its data this way. A later analysis tallied some 79 million unique TCR beta chains across the 666 repertoires, and about 10 million of those chains were shared by two or more donors. Raw reads were error-corrected and collapsed into unique sequences by a nearest-neighbor algorithm in which closely related sequences were merged to remove PCR and sequencing errors. V, D and J gene segments were assigned by aligning CDR3 sequences to IMGT reference sequences. For a sequence to be retained, a match of at least six nucleotides was required to both a V gene segment and a J gene segment. Rearrangements were classified as productive when the CDR3 lacked stop codons and remained in frame with V and J, and all other rearrangements were classified as non-productive. CDR3 was defined according to IMGT convention as the region running from the second conserved V-encoded cysteine to the conserved J-encoded phenylalanine. Sequences without an unambiguous match to a single V gene segment were excluded from the earlier analysis of several hundred of the donors. In an earlier analysis of 500 to 750 of the donors, V segments were called functional above 56.7% productive rearrangements and were called segregating when the between-donor standard deviation exceeded 5%. A statistical classification framework was developed to diagnose cytomegalovirus status using the catalog of TCR beta chain sequences. In a later analysis, TCR nucleotide sequences were compared against IMGT/GENE-DB human TR gene sequences so that V and J genes could be assigned. In a later analysis, CDR3 sequences and most-parsimonious VDJ recombination scenarios were assigned using the TCRdist pipeline. In a later analysis, each TCR beta chain was defined by its CDR3 amino acid sequence together with its V-gene family, and reads lacking a unique V-gene family were excluded. In a later analysis, fewer than 600 highly shared, low-generation-probability nucleotide sequences were removed to address suspected cross-contamination and a sequencing artifact. In a later analysis, a clonal expansion index was calculated for each public chain from normalized within-repertoire ranks of inferred template counts. Generation probabilities in a later analysis came from a VDJ recombination model fitted to out-of-frame rearrangements, and those results were checked against IGoR. In a later analysis, TCR-TCR, TCR-HLA and TCR-CMV co-occurrence was scored with hypergeometric tests, and a repertoire-size bias correction was applied to TCR pairs. A later analysis estimated false discovery rates by permuting HLA or CMV assignments 20 times. In a later analysis, co-occurring TCRs were grouped using DBSCAN, and TCRdist sequence similarity was added for clustering within HLA-allele-positive subsets. Repertoires with fewer than 30,000 or more than 120,000 public chains, plus five repertoires with anomalous nucleotide sharing, were excluded from co-occurrence clustering. TCRdb took over this immuneACCESS table, retaining in-frame rearrangements with V and J assigned. Such tables are incomplete; in checked studies, under half of the missing clones stem from an unresolved V gene, and the remainder is unexplained. V and J calls and clone size follow that table, whereas D and trimming were derived from the DNA. In all, the sample holds hundreds of thousands of clones, and 75% to 80% of those were seen once. The ten largest clones take up about 1.7% of the sample.

Overall study outcomes, separate from this receptor: Most TCR sequences were observed very rarely across donors, whereas some public TCRs were present in many individuals. According to a later analysis, TCR association rates differed among HLA loci, with DRB1 alleles showing the most associated TCRs and HLA-C alleles showing the fewest. Some IMGT-functional V segments, including TRBV6-2 and TRBV6-3, could not be told apart with the 87-base-pair reads, so those segments were excluded. CMV serostatus was the only immune exposure information available for the cohort. In a later genetic analysis, a missense DCLRE1C variant was associated with V-gene and J-gene trimming of TCR beta chains, and the association was replicated in an independent cohort. Compared with the roughly 670-donor mean, donors in an Asian-associated ancestry cluster had fewer N-insertions in productive TCRs, according to a later genetic analysis. Strong co-occurrence of HLA alleles, especially DR and DQ, made assigning TCR associations to individual alleles difficult. Only TCR beta chains were sequenced in this cohort, and the absence of alpha or paired-chain data limited detectable features. Because HLA typing was missing for some donors at each locus, association tests included only the typed subset. Linkage disequilibrium might explain the correlated functional status among segregating V segments, but an unknown experimental factor could not be excluded. In vitro tests confirmed that a few of the cytomegalovirus-associated TCR beta chains recognize cytomegalovirus antigens. Compared with equally common non-associated chains, HLA-associated TCR beta chains in a later analysis were more clonally expanded and had lower generation probabilities. Fewer than 20 rarely observed V segments, including chromosome 9 orphons, were excluded from the earlier analysis of a few hundred of the donors because counts were too low. At a false discovery rate of 0.05, a later analysis linked 15,000 to 20,000 TCR beta sequences to specific HLA alleles. A later analysis reported that several top co-occurrence clusters appeared linked to parvovirus B19, influenza, CMV and Epstein-Barr virus. A group of highly shared sequence variants was considered likely to be a technical artifact of the sequencing pipeline. Most CMV-associated TCR beta chains appeared to be HLA-restricted in a later analysis, and the HLA associations seemed to be driven largely by CMV exposure. Cytomegalovirus status was reported to be diagnosed by the classifier with high specificity and sensitivity in both the original and validation cohorts. An earlier analysis of roughly 570 of the donors showed that most TCR beta V segments appeared in productive rearrangements either about 87% or about 30% of the time, which broadly matched IMGT annotations. The authors suggested that the approach could potentially be extended to other disease states and immunological phenotypes. Roughly uniform sequencing depth across donors was assumed in presence/absence analyses, although this assumption may not hold. The study listed 164 TCR beta chains as associated with cytomegalovirus. A further reported finding was that TCR beta sequences accurately predicted the HLA-A and HLA-B alleles for most subjects in the first cohort.

Notes on this clone: Its antigen is unknown. No base-level quality is on record; no much larger clone is a single base apart.

This TCR derives from a male donor in good health and CMV-seronegative. Sequencing was done on a sample of PBMCs. Rearrangement joined TRBV25-1 to TRBJ2-3; 10 central bases correspond to TRBD2. The sequenced DNA: TGTGCCAGCAGTACTAGCGGGGCCGGCACAGATACGCAGTATTTT. Translated, it gives CASSTSGAGTDTQYF.